This paragraph reports one T cell receptor (beta chain). These data are taken from a study of cytomegalovirus exposure and HLA in healthy donors. The PCR ran on 60 Vbeta and 13 Jbeta primers. This table comes from immunoSEQ multiplex PCR, and its TCRdb copy is limited to in-frame clones, with some not included. Seen here are 100,000 to 150,000 clones, roughly 74% observed once, and the top ten hold about 7.3%. This sequence originates from a male donor in good health and CMV-seronegative. The sample taken for sequencing was PBMCs.

The CDR3 bases are TGTGCCATCAGTGACCCGACAGGGAATAATTCACCCCTCCACTTT. Translation gives CAISDPTGNNSPLHF. The gene calls are TRBV10-3 and TRBJ1-6; TRBD1 matches 7 bases. After removal of 3 bases from V and 5 bases from J, the junction contained 4 bases not matched to a gene. This CDR3 comprises 15 residues. Germline V gene data show CDR1 as ENHRY and CDR2 as SYGVKD.